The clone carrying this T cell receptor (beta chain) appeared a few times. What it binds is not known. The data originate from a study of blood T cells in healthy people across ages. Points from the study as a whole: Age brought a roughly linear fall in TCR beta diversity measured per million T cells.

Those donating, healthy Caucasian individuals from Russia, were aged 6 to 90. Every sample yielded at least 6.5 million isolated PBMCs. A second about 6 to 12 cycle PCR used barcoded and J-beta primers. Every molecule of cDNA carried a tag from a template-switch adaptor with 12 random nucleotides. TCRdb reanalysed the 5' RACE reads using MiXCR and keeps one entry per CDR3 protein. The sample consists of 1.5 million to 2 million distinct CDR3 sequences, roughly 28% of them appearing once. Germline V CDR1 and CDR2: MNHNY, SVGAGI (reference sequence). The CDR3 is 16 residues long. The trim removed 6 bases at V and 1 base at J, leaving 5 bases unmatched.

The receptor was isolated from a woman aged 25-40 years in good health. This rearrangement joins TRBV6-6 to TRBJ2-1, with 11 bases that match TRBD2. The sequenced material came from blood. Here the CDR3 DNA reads TGTGCCAGCAGAGGACTAGCGGGTGATTCCTACAATGAGCAGTTCTTC. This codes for CASRGLAGDSYNEQFF.